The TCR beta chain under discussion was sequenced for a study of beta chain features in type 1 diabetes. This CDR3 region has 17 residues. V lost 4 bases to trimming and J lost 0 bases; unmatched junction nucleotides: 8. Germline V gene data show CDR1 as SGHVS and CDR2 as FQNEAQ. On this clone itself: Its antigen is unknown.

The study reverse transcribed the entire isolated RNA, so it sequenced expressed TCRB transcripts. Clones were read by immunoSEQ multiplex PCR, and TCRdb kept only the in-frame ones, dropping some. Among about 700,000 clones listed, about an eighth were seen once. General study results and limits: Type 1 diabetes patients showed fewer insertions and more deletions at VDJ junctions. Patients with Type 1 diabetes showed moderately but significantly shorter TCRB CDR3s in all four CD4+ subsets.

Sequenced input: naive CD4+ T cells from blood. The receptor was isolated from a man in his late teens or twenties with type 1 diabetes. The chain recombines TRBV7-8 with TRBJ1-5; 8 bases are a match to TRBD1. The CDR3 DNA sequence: TGTGCCAGCAGCTGGACAGGGTATGGGGGTAGCAATCAGCCCCAGCATTTT. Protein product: CASSWTGYGGSNQPQHF.